A single sample gave rise to the 8 T cell receptor beta chains below, sequenced in a study of cytomegalovirus exposure and HLA in healthy donors. Amplification used 60 Vbeta primers and 13 Jbeta primers. Using immunoSEQ multiplex PCR, the repertoire was profiled, and TCRdb retains in-frame clones only, with some absent. Of 150,000 to 200,000 clones listed, about 76% are singletons. What was sequenced was PBMCs. Receptors were obtained from a male donor in good health and CMV-seropositive.

In regard to this clone: One end of the junction varies from germline; a read error may be responsible. This chain connects TRBV5-1 to TRBJ1-6; D is unclear. The CDR3 length is 16 residues. Germline CDR1 is SGHRS and CDR2 is YFSETQ. CDR3 DNA sequence: TGCGCCAGCGGCTTGGCTGGTCGTCGGGAGAATTCACCCCTCCACTTT. Its translation is CASGLAGRRENSPLHF.

The rearrangement joins TRBV18 to TRBJ2-1, with 13 bases matching TRBD2. Germline CDR1 reads KGHSH; CDR2 reads LQKENI. This CDR3 is 17 amino acids long. V was pared by 4 bases and J by 6 bases, with 9 bases of the junction left unmatched. CDR3 protein: CASSRRTSGGAGNEQFF. The CDR3 DNA sequence: TGTGCCAGCTCACGTAGAACTAGCGGGGGGGCTGGCAATGAGCAGTTCTTC.

This chain connects TRBV19 to TRBJ2-5; unclear D gene. The V gene lost 2 bases and the J gene lost 1 base, with 8 bases spanning the gap. CDR3 length equals 14 residues. The germline V gene has CDR1 LNHDA and CDR2 SQIVND (reference sequence). In DNA form, the CDR3 reads TGTGCCAGTAGTATAAACGGAGCCCAAGAGACCCAGTACTTC. Translated, it gives CASSINGAQETQYF.

The chain recombines TRBV29-1 with TRBJ1-1; D is possibly TRBD1 (5 bases). CDR1 SQVTM and CDR2 ANQGSEA come from the germline V gene. The CDR3 has 13 residues. Trimming took off 4 bases at V and 2 bases at J, with 11 bases between the two ends. In nucleotides, the CDR3 is TGCAGCGTTGGGGGCAGGGCTAACACTGAAGCTTTCTTT. This sequence encodes CSVGGRANTEAFF. Drawing the rest from reference TRBV29-1 and TRBJ1-1, the complete variable domain is SAVISQKPSRDICQRGTSLTIQCQVDSQVTMMFWYRQQPGQSLTLIATANQGSEATYESGFVIDKFPISRPNLTFSTLTVSNMSPEDSSIYLCSVGGRANTEAFFGQGTRLTVV.

The rearrangement uses TRBV5-1 and TRBJ2-7; 11 bases fit TRBD1. This CDR3 is 17 amino acids long. The germline V gene encodes CDR1 SGHRS and CDR2 YFSETQ. The junction had 13 bases not matched to a gene; V was cut back by 4 bases and J by 4 bases. This chain's CDR3 is CASSPNLYRDRGYEQYF. Written as DNA, the CDR3 is TGCGCCAGCAGCCCAAACCTGTACCGGGACAGGGGGTACGAGCAGTACTTC.

This chain connects TRBV4-3 to TRBJ1-3; D is unclear. CDR1 is LGHNA, CDR2 YSLEER, per germline. V shed 0 bases and J shed 3 bases, with 9 bases lying between them. The CDR3 contains 15 residues. The CDR3 reads CASSQEERGGNTIYF. In DNA, the CDR3 is TGCGCCAGCAGCCAAGAGGAAAGAGGTGGAAACACCATATATTTT.

The chain is built from TRBV11-2 and TRBJ2-2; possible D gene TRBD1, 5 bases. The germline gives CDR1 SGHAT, CDR2 FQNNGV. The V gene lost 5 bases and the J gene lost 8 bases, with 9 bases spanning the gap. This CDR3 is 12 amino acids long. The CDR3 coding sequence is TGTGCCAGCAGCAATAGGACAGGGGAGCTGTTTTTT. Residues: CASSNRTGELFF.

The chain has TRBV5-1 and TRBJ2-1; 7 nucleotides match TRBD1. This CDR3 spans 13 amino acids. Germline trimming cut 1 base from V and 10 bases from J; bases unmatched to any gene: 5. Germline V gives CDR1 SGHRS, CDR2 YFSETQ. The CDR3 region has the DNA TGCGCCAGCAGCTTGCGAACAGGGGAAGAGCAGTTCTTC. Residues: CASSLRTGEEQFF.